Included here is one T cell receptor beta chain sequence, with context. Its cognate antigen is unknown. This sample is part of a study of cytomegalovirus exposure and HLA in healthy donors. Overall study context: Findings of an earlier analysis included 117 million unique TCR beta sequences from 170 million or so T cells. Overall study results and limits: There were 150 to 200 TCR beta chains listed as cytomegalovirus-associated. Several of the most significant clusters appeared, in a later analysis, to be linked to common viral pathogens.

The CDR3 length is 14 residues. Germline CDR1 is MGHDK and CDR2 is SYGVNS. The V gene end was trimmed by 5 bases and the J gene end by 5 bases; junction bases not matched to a gene: 8. In the PCR, 60 Vbeta and 13 Jbeta primers were used. Original processing notes: Later reanalysis found 75 million to 100 million unique TCR beta chains, some 10 million of them shared. Clones were read by immunoSEQ multiplex PCR, and TCRdb kept only the in-frame ones, dropping some. D and trimming come from the DNA, and the V and J calls and clone size come from that table. The table includes approximately 170,000 clones, more than 65% detected once.

The rearrangement uses TRBV25-1 and TRBJ2-5; 7 bases are shared with TRBD1. The sequence derives from a woman aged 40-49 years in good health and CMV-seropositive. Sequenced sample: PBMCs. The chain's CDR3 is CASSPSDRAETQYF. CDR3 nucleotide sequence: TGTGCCAGCAGTCCATCTGACAGGGCGGAGACCCAGTACTTC.